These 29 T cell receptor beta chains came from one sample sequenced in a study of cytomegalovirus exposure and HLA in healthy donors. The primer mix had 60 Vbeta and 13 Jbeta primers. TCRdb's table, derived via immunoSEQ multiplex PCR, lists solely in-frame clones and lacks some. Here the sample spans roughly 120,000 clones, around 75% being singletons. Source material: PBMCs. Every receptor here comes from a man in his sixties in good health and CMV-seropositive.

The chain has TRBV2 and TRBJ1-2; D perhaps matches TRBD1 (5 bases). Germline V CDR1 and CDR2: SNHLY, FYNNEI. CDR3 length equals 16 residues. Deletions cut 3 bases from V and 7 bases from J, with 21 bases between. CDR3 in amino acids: CASSDREDVLRAGYTF. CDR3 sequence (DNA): TGTGCCAGCAGTGACAGGGAGGACGTGCTTAGGGCTGGCTACACCTTC.

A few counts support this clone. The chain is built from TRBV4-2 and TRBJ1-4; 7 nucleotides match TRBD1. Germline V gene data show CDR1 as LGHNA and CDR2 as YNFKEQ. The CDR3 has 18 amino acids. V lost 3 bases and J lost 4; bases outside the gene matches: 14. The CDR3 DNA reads TGTGCCAGCAGCCAGACCGGGACAGCCGAAGGGGGTAATGAAAAACTGTTTTTT. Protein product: CASSQTGTAEGGNEKLFF.

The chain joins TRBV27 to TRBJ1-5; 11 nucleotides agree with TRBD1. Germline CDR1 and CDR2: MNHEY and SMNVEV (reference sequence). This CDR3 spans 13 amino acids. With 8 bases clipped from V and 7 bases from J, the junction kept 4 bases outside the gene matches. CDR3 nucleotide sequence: TGTGCCAGCTCGGACAGGGGGCAACAGCCCCAGCATTTT. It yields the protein CASSDRGQQPQHF.

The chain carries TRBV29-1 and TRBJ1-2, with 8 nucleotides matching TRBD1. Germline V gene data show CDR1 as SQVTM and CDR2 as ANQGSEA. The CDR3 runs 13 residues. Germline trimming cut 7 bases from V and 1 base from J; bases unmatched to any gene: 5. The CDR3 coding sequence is TGCAGCGCCGGACAGGGACTTAACTATGGCTACACCTTC. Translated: CSAGQGLNYGYTF.

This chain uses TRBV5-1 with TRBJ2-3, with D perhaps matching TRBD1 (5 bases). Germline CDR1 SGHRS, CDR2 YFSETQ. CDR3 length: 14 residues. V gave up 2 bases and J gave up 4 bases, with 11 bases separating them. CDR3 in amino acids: CASSLQATADTQYF. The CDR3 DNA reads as TGCGCCAGCAGCTTACAGGCAACTGCAGATACGCAGTATTTT.

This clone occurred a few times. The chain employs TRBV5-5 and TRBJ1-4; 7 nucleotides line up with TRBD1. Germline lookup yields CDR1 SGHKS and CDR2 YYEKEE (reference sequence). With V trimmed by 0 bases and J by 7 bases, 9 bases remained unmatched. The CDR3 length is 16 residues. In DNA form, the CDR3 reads TGTGCCAGCAGCTTGGGCAGGGGGGCTAGCCTTGAAAAACTGTTTTTT. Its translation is CASSLGRGASLEKLFF. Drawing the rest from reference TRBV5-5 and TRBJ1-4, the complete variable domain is DAGVTQSPTHLIKTRGQQVTLRCSPISGHKSVSWYQQVLGQGPQFIFQYYEKEERGRGNFPDRFSARQFPNYSSELNVNALLLGDSALYLCASSLGRGASLEKLFFGSGTQLSVL.

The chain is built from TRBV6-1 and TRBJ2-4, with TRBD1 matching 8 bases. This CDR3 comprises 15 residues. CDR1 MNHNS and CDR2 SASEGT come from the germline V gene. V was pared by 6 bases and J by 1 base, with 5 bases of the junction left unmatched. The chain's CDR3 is CASSPDRAAKNIQYF. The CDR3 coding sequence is TGTGCCAGCAGCCCGGACAGGGCTGCCAAAAACATTCAGTACTTC.

CDR3 sequence: CASKRGAGETQYF. CDR3 nucleotides: TGTGCCAGCAAGCGGGGGGCGGGGGAGACCCAGTACTTC. This chain connects TRBV2 to TRBJ2-5, with 9 bases that match TRBD2. Trimming cost V 7 bases and J 5 bases; bases outside gene matches: 5. The germline CDR1 and CDR2 sequences are SNHLY and FYNNEI. The CDR3 has 13 residues. Full variable domain (rest looked up from reference TRBV2 and TRBJ2-5): EPEVTQTPSHQVTQMGQEVILRCVPISNHLYFYWYRQILGQKVEFLVSFYNNEISEKSEIFDDQFSVERPDGSNFTLKIRSTKLEDSAMYFCASKRGAGETQYFGPGTRLLVL.

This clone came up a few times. Written as DNA, the CDR3 is TGCAGCGTTTATCACAGGGGGCCGAATGAGCAGTTCTTC. This gives the protein CSVYHRGPNEQFF. The chain joins TRBV29-1 to TRBJ2-1, with 9 bases lining up with TRBD1. V lost 5 bases to trimming and J lost 7 bases; unmatched junction nucleotides: 6. From germline, CDR1 is SQVTM and CDR2 ANQGSEA. The CDR3 is 13 residues long.

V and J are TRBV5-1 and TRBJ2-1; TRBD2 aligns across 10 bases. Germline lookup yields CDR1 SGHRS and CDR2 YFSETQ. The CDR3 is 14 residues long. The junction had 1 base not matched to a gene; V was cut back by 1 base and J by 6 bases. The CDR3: CASSLSGGANEQFF. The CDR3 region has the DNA TGCGCCAGCAGCTTGAGCGGGGGGGCCAATGAGCAGTTCTTC.

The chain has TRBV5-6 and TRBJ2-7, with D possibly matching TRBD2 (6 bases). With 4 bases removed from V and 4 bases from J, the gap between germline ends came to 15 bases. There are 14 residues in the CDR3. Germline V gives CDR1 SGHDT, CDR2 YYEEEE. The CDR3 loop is CASSPAGRLYEQYF. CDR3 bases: TGTGCCAGCAGCCCGGCGGGACGCCTTTACGAGCAGTACTTC.

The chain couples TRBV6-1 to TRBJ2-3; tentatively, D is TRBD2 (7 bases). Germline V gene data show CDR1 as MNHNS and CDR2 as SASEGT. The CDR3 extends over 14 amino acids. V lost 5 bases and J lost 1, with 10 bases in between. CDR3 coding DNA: TGTGCCAGCAGTTGGGGGGGCGGCACAGATACGCAGTATTTT. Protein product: CASSWGGGTDTQYF.

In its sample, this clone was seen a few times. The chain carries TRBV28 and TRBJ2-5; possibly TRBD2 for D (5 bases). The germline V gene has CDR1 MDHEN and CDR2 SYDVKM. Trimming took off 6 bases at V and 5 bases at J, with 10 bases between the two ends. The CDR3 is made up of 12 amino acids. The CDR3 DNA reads TGTGCCAGCAGGCTAAGGAGGGAGACCCAGTACTTC. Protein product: CASRLRRETQYF.

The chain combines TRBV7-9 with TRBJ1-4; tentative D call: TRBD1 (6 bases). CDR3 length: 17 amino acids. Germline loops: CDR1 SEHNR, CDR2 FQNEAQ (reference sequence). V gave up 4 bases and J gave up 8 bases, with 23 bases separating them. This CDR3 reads CASSSPYWTAEIEKLFF. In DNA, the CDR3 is TGTGCCAGCAGCTCCCCGTATTGGACAGCGGAAATAGAAAAACTGTTTTTT. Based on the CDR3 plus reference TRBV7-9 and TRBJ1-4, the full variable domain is DTGVSQNPRHKITKRGQNVTFRCDPISEHNRLYWYRQTLGQGPEFLTYFQNEAQLEKSRLLSDRFSAERPKGSFSTLEIQRTEQGDSAMYLCASSSPYWTAEIEKLFFGSGTQLSVL.

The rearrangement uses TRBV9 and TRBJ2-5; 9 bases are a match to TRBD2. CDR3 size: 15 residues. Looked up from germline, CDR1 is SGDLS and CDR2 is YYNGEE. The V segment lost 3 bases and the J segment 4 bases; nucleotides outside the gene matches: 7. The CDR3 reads CASSDAGGLGETQYF. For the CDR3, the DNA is TGTGCCAGCAGCGATGCGGGGGGGCTAGGAGAGACCCAGTACTTC. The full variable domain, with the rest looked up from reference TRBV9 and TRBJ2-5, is DSGVTQTPKHLITATGQRVTLRCSPRSGDLSVYWYQQSLDQGLQFLIQYYNGEERAKGNILERFSAQQFPDLHSELNLSSLELGDSALYFCASSDAGGLGETQYFGPGTRLLVL.

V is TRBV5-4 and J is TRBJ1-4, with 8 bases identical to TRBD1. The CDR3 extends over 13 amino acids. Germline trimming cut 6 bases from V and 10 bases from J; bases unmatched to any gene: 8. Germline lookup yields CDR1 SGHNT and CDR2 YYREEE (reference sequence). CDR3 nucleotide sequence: TGTGCCAGCACCCTTGACAGGGGTGGAAAACTGTTTTTT. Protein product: CASTLDRGGKLFF.

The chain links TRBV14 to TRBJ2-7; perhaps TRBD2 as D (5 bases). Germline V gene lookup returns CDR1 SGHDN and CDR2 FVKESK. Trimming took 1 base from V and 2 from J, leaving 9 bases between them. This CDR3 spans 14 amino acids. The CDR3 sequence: CASSQVGGTYEQYF. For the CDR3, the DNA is TGTGCCAGCAGCCAAGTAGGAGGAACCTACGAGCAGTACTTC.

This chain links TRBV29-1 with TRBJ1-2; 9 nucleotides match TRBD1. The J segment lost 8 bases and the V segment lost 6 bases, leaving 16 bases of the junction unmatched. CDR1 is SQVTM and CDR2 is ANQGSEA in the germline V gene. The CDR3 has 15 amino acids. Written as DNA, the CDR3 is TGCAGCGTCGCCCCTCGAACAGGGGGCTGGGGCGGCTACACCTTC. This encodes CSVAPRTGGWGGYTF.

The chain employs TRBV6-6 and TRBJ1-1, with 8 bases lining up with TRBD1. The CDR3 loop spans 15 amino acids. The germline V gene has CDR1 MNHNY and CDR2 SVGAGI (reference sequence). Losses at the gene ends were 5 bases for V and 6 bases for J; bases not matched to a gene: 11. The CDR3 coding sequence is TGTGCCAGCAGTCCCCCGGGACAGGTTACCCCTGAAGCTTTCTTT. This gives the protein CASSPPGQVTPEAFF.

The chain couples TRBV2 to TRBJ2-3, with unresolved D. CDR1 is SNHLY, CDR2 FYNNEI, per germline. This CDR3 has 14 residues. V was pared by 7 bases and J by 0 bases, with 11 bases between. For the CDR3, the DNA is TGTGCCAGCAAACAGCAAGCTAGCACAGATACGCAGTATTTT. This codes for CASKQQASTDTQYF.

CDR3 nucleotides: TGCGCCAGCAGGCGGACTAGCGGGGTAAGGGAGACCCAGTACTTC. Its translation: CASRRTSGVRETQYF. The V gene is TRBV5-1, the J gene TRBJ2-5; 12 bases fit TRBD2. This CDR3 contains 15 residues. Germline CDR1 SGHRS, CDR2 YFSETQ. The V and J ends lost 5 bases and 5 bases, in that order; junction bases with no gene match: 7.

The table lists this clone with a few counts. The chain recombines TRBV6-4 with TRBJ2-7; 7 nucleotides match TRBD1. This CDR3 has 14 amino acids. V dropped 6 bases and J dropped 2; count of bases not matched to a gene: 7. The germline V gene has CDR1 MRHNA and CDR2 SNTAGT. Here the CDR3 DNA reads TGTGCCAGCAGAGCGACAGGGAATCCCTACGAGCAGTACTTC. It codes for CASRATGNPYEQYF.

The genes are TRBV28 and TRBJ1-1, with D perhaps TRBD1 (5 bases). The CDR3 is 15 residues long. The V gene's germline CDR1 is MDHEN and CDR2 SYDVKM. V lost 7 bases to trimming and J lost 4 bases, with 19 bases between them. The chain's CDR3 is CASTLLGAGSTEAFF. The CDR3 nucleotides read TGTGCCAGCACCCTCTTGGGCGCAGGGTCCACTGAAGCTTTCTTT.

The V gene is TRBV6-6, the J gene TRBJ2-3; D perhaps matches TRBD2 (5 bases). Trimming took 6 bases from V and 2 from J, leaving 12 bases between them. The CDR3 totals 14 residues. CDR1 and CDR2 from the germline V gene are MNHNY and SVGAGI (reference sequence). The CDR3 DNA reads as TGTGCCAGCAGGTTAGAGCGGACCACAGATACGCAGTATTTT. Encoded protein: CASRLERTTDTQYF.

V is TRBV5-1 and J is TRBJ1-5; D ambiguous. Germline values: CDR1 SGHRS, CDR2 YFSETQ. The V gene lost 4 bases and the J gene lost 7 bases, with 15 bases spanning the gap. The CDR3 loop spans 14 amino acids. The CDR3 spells CASSPQAGGQPQHF. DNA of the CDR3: TGCGCCAGCAGCCCCCAGGCGGGAGGACAGCCCCAGCATTTT.

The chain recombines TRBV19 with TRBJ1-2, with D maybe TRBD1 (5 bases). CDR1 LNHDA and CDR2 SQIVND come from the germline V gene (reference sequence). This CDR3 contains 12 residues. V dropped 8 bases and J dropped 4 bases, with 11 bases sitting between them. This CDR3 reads CASSRATYGYTF. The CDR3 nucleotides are TGTGCCAGTTCCAGGGCAACCTATGGCTACACCTTC.

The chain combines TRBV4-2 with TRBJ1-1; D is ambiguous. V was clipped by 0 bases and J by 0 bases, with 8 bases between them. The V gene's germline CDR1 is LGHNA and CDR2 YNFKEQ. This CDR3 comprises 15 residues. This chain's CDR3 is CASSQEAEMNTEAFF. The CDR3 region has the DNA TGTGCCAGCAGCCAAGAGGCGGAGATGAACACTGAAGCTTTCTTT.

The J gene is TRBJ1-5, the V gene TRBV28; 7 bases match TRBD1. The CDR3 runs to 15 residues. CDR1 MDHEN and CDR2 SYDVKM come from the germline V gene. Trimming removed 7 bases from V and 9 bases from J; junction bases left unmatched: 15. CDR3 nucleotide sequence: TGTGCCAGCACCCTCCCCCGACAGGGAGCTTCGCCCCAGCATTTT. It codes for CASTLPRQGASPQHF.

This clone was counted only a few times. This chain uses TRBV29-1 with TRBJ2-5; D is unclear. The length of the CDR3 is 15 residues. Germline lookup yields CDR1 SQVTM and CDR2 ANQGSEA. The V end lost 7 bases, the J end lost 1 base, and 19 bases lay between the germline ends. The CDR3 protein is CSARAGLGSQETQYF. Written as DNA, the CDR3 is TGCAGCGCCAGAGCCGGTTTGGGCAGCCAAGAGACCCAGTACTTC.